One sample yielded the 8 T cell receptor beta chains listed below, sequenced in a study of T cells in Graves' hyperthyroidism and ophthalmopathy. TCR beta CDR3 regions were amplified from RNA transcripts. With the HTBI primer set, the TCR CDR3 went through a first round of RT-PCR. MiXCR was run by TCRdb on the multiplex PCR reads, yielding one entry per CDR3 protein. This table has 650,000 to 750,000 distinct CDR3 sequences, around 15% appearing once. The sequenced sample was blood. The receptors shown here come from a woman between 18 and 30 years old with Graves' hyperthyroidism.

In this sample, this clonotype turned up many times. This chain joins TRBV6-2 or TRBV6-3 and TRBJ1-1, with 7 bases identical to TRBD1. Trimming cost V 2 bases and J 5 bases; bases outside gene matches: 5. The CDR3 has 14 amino acids. The germline gives CDR1 MNHEY, CDR2 SVGEGT. CDR3 protein: CASSYGGTATEAFF. As DNA, the CDR3 is TGTGCCAGCAGTTACGGCGGGACAGCAACTGAAGCTTTCTTT.

The chain is built from TRBV30 and TRBJ2-6, with no clear D. The CDR3 sequence is 13 residues long. The germline V and J ends were trimmed by 2 bases and 2 bases, with 4 bases remaining between them. Germline V gene sequence: CDR1 GTSNPN, CDR2 SVGIG (reference sequence). CDR3 sequence reads: CAWSKTGANVLTF. The CDR3, as DNA: TGTGCCTGGAGTAAAACTGGGGCCAACGTCCTGACTTTC.

This clonotype turned up a few times. The chain recombines TRBV24-1 with TRBJ2-2; 8 positions agree with TRBD1. CDR3 size: 15 residues. Germline loops: CDR1 KGHDR, CDR2 SFDVKD. With 3 bases clipped from V and 14 bases from J, the junction kept 13 bases outside the gene matches. The CDR3 spells CATSDRTGFGDGLFF. CDR3 coding DNA: TGTGCCACCAGTGATAGGACAGGGTTTGGAGATGGTCTGTTTTTT.

The gene calls are TRBV6-5 and TRBJ2-7; 11 bases match TRBD2. Germline V gene sequence: CDR1 MNHEY, CDR2 SVGAGI. The CDR3 has 15 residues. V lost 4 bases, J lost 3 bases, and 5 bases stayed unmatched. The CDR3, as DNA: TGTGCCAGCAGTTTTATAGCGGGAGGGGGCTACGAGCAGTACTTC. This encodes CASSFIAGGGYEQYF.

This clonotype has just a few counts. The chain is built from TRBV5-6 and TRBJ1-5; D ambiguous. The CDR3 spans 15 residues. V lost 4 bases, J lost 2 bases, and 13 bases lay in between. CDR1 is SGHDT and CDR2 is YYEEEE in the germline V gene. The CDR3 DNA reads as TGTGCCAGCAGCCAATCAGTTGGCGGCAATCAGCCCCAGCATTTT. Protein product: CASSQSVGGNQPQHF. Based on the CDR3 plus reference TRBV5-6 and TRBJ1-5, the full variable domain is DAGVTQSPTHLIKTRGQQVTLRCSPKSGHDTVSWYQQALGQGPQFIFQYYEEEERQRGNFPDRFSGHQFPNYSSELNVNALLLGDSALYLCASSQSVGGNQPQHFGDGTRLSIL.

Of note for this clonotype: Being one base from a much bigger clone, this may be a read error. The chain recombines TRBV25-1 with TRBJ1-1; 7 nucleotides line up with TRBD1. CDR1 is MGHDK, CDR2 SYGVNS, per germline. The CDR3 runs to 18 residues. CDR3 amino acids: CAGSEPGTAGRGNTEAFF. In DNA, the CDR3 is TGTGCCGGCAGTGAGCCCGGGACAGCAGGACGAGGGAACACTGAAGCTTTCTTT.

This chain links TRBV29-1 with TRBJ2-7, with D uncertain. The CDR3 totals 13 residues. V gave up 4 bases and J gave up 2 bases, with 12 bases separating them. Germline CDR1 SQVTM, CDR2 ANQGSEA. DNA for the CDR3: TGCAGCGTTGGGGCGCCGCAGGCCTACGAGCAGTACTTC. Translated, it gives CSVGAPQAYEQYF.

This clonotype has a count of ten or more. The gene calls are TRBV30 and TRBJ2-5; 14 positions agree with TRBD2. Germline lookup yields CDR1 GTSNPN and CDR2 SVGIG (reference sequence). The V and J ends lost 5 bases and 3 bases, in that order; junction bases with no gene match: 11. The CDR3 loop spans 17 amino acids. Written as DNA, the CDR3 is TGTGCCTGGTCGGGACTAGCGGGAGCAGGGAGAAAAGAGACCCAGTACTTC. This codes for CAWSGLAGAGRKETQYF.